The present T cell receptor beta chain was sequenced within a study of blood T cell repertoires in COVID-19. As for the study in general: COVID-19 samples collected from the United States, Italy and Spain covered acute and convalescent phases.

CDR3 length: 17 amino acids. V was trimmed by 4 bases and J by 0 bases, leaving 18 bases between them. CDR1 is MRHNA, CDR2 SNTAGT, per germline. Assay used: immunoSEQ multiplex PCR; TCRdb lists only in-frame clones, some missing. This table has 55,000 to 65,000 clones, 70% to 85% appearing once. The sequencing sample was made of peripheral blood. The gene calls are TRBV6-4 and TRBJ1-2; no reliable D call. The sequence was collected from a man aged 60-69 years with acute or convalescent COVID-19. CDR3 protein: CASSGWGGRLANYGYTF. The CDR3 nucleotides read TGTGCCAGCAGTGGATGGGGTGGGAGGTTAGCTAACTATGGCTACACCTTC.